Presented here are 22 T cell receptor beta chains from one specimen sequenced in a study of blood T cell repertoires in COVID-19. Profiling relied on immunoSEQ multiplex PCR, and the TCRdb table lists in-frame clones only, not all of them. The sample has around 210,000 clones, approximately 87% seen once. Sequenced: peripheral blood. Source of these receptors: a woman in her seventies with acute or convalescent COVID-19.

This rearrangement joins TRBV18 to TRBJ2-7; 7 positions match TRBD1. This CDR3 region has 13 residues. Germline trimming cut 1 base from V and 12 bases from J; bases unmatched to any gene: 9. Germline assignment: CDR1 KGHSH and CDR2 LQKENI. The CDR3 DNA reads TGTGCCAGCTCACCACGACGGACAGGCCCGTGGTACTTC. Amino acids: CASSPRRTGPWYF.

This clone was detected only a few times. This chain connects TRBV9 to TRBJ1-2, with TRBD1 identical over 10 bases. From germline, CDR1 is SGDLS and CDR2 YYNGEE. The CDR3 extends over 14 amino acids. Unmatched junction bases numbered 4, after V lost 0 bases and J lost 8 bases. For the CDR3, the DNA is TGTGCCAGCAGCGTAGGGGACAGGGGCAGAGGCTACACCTTC. Protein sequence: CASSVGDRGRGYTF.

The genes are TRBV12-5 and TRBJ1-1, with a possible D match to TRBD1 (5 bases). CDR1 LGHNT and CDR2 FRNRAP come from the germline V gene. V lost 0 bases and J 4 bases, leaving 6 bases between the germline ends. The CDR3 has 13 amino acids. The CDR3 DNA sequence: TGTGCTAGTGGTTTGGTGGGGGGCACTGAAGCTTTCTTT. Protein sequence: CASGLVGGTEAFF.

The chain employs TRBV7-2 and TRBJ1-3, with D possibly TRBD1 on 5 matching bases. This CDR3 has 14 amino acids. Germline CDR1 reads SGHTA; CDR2 reads FQGNSA. V dropped 2 bases and J dropped 4 bases, with 9 bases sitting between them. The CDR3 loop is CASSLRGTGNTIYF. The CDR3 DNA reads as TGTGCCAGCAGCTTACGGGGGACCGGAAACACCATATATTTT. The full variable domain, in which reference TRBV7-2 and TRBJ1-3 provide the parts outside the CDR3, is GAGVSQSPSNKVTEKGKDVELRCDPISGHTALYWYRQSLGQGLEFLIYFQGNSAPDKSGLPSDRFSAERTGGSVSTLTIQRTQQEDSAVYLCASSLRGTGNTIYFGEGSWLTVV.

CDR3: CASSLDWTAETQYF. The CDR3 DNA is TGTGCCAGCAGCTTAGACTGGACAGCGGAGACCCAGTACTTC. The gene calls are TRBV11-2 and TRBJ2-5; D is possibly TRBD1 (6 bases). Trimming cost V 0 bases and J 5 bases, with 10 bases left between them. The germline V gene encodes CDR1 SGHAT and CDR2 FQNNGV. This CDR3 comprises 14 residues. Complete variable domain (other parts from reference TRBV11-2 and TRBJ2-5): EAGVAQSPRYKIIEKRQSVAFWCNPISGHATLYWYQQILGQGPKLLIQFQNNGVVDDSQLPKDRFSAERLKGVDSTLKIQPAKLEDSAVYLCASSLDWTAETQYFGPGTRLLVL.

This clone was seen once. The CDR3: CASSQSLAGGPYEQYF. The CDR3 nucleotides read TGTGCCAGCAGCCAATCCCTCGCAGGGGGACCCTACGAGCAGTACTTC. The chain uses TRBV3-1 (or the pseudogene TRBV3-2) and TRBJ2-7, with 7 bases identical to TRBD1. With 2 bases clipped from V and 2 bases from J, the junction kept 9 bases outside the gene matches. The CDR3 consists of 16 residues. Germline loops: CDR1 LGHDT, CDR2 YNNKEL (reference sequence).

The chain joins TRBV18 to TRBJ2-7, with D maybe TRBD2 (7 bases). Germline V lookup: CDR1 KGHSH, CDR2 LQKENI. V lost 5 bases and J 4 bases, leaving 15 bases between the germline ends. This CDR3 spans 14 amino acids. The CDR3 loop reads CASSLTEGGYEQYF. The CDR3 coding sequence is TGTGCCAGCTCATTAACCGAGGGGGGGTACGAGCAGTACTTC.

The chain is built from TRBV28 and TRBJ2-2, with D uncertain. Germline-derived CDR1 and CDR2 are MDHEN and SYDVKM. The CDR3 is 16 amino acids. Trimming removed 3 bases at V and 6 bases at J, with 17 bases between. CDR3 coding DNA: TGTGCCAGCAGTTTCCCCAGCCCGGCGGCCTCCGGGGAGCTGTTTTTT. Its protein product is CASSFPSPAASGELFF.

The chain recombines TRBV29-1 with TRBJ1-2; TRBD1 matches 12 bases. The CDR3 contains 14 residues. The germline V gene encodes CDR1 SQVTM and CDR2 ANQGSEA. The V gene end was trimmed by 7 bases and the J gene end by 6 bases; junction bases not matched to a gene: 9. For the CDR3, the DNA is TGCAGCGCCACCGGGACAGGGGGCAGGCATGGCTACACCTTC. Amino acids: CSATGTGGRHGYTF. Filled out from reference TRBV29-1 and TRBJ1-2, the complete variable domain reads SAVISQKPSRDICQRGTSLTIQCQVDSQVTMMFWYRQQPGQSLTLIATANQGSEATYESGFVIDKFPISRPNLTFSTLTVSNMSPEDSSIYLCSATGTGGRHGYTFGSGTRLTVV.

This sequence joins TRBV6-2 or TRBV6-3 and TRBJ2-4, with D perhaps matching TRBD1 (5 bases). The CDR3 contains 14 residues. V lost 0 bases to trimming and J lost 6 bases, with 9 bases between them. Looked up from germline, CDR1 is MNHEY and CDR2 is SVGEGT. CDR3 DNA sequence: TGTGCCAGCAGTTACTCTGGGGCGTCAAACATTCAGTACTTC. Translating gives CASSYSGASNIQYF.

This sequence joins TRBV19 and TRBJ1-6; 9 nucleotides agree with TRBD1. J was trimmed by 5 bases and V by 8 bases; bases with no gene match: 7. This CDR3 spans 15 amino acids. Germline CDR1 is LNHDA and CDR2 is SQIVND (reference sequence). The CDR3 sequence is CASQRDRVNNSPLHF. The CDR3 nucleotides read TGTGCCAGTCAAAGGGACAGGGTGAATAATTCACCCCTCCACTTT.

CDR3 in amino acids: CASRTLGLAGRNEQFF. The CDR3 DNA follows: TGTGCCAGCAGGACCCTCGGGCTAGCGGGAAGGAATGAGCAGTTCTTC. V and J are TRBV7-3 and TRBJ2-1; 9 bases are a match to TRBD2. Germline trimming cut 6 bases from V and 7 bases from J; bases unmatched to any gene: 13. CDR3 length: 16 amino acids. CDR1 SGHTA and CDR2 FQGTGA come from the germline V gene.

The chain links TRBV19 to TRBJ1-2; TRBD1 matches at 9 bases. V lost 1 base to trimming and J lost 4 bases; unmatched junction nucleotides: 4. CDR3 length: 15 residues. Germline values: CDR1 LNHDA, CDR2 SQIVND (reference sequence). DNA of the CDR3: TGTGCCAGTAGTATAGGGGGACAGGGTGCCTATGGCTACACCTTC. This encodes CASSIGGQGAYGYTF.

The sample holds one count of this clone. The chain uses TRBV19 and TRBJ2-2, with a weak D call TRBD1 (6 bases). Trimming removed 6 bases at V and 4 bases at J, with 18 bases between. This CDR3 has 16 residues. Germline CDR1 is LNHDA and CDR2 is SQIVND (reference sequence). CDR3 protein: CASRGAQGRPTGELFF. In DNA form, the CDR3 reads TGTGCCAGTAGGGGGGCCCAAGGGCGACCCACCGGGGAGCTGTTTTTT.

This clone was detected many times. This chain connects TRBV10-3 to TRBJ1-5; D not certain. The CDR3 runs to 13 residues. V was cut by 0 bases and J by 9 bases, with 9 bases left in between. Germline V lookup: CDR1 ENHRY, CDR2 SYGVKD. In nucleotides, the CDR3 is TGTGCCATCAGTGAGTCGCAGACTGGGCCCCAGCATTTT. Translated, it gives CAISESQTGPQHF.

V usage is TRBV10-3 and J usage is TRBJ1-1; D is possibly TRBD1 (5 bases). CDR1 and CDR2 from the germline V gene are ENHRY and SYGVKD. The CDR3 runs to 13 residues. The ends were cut back, 5 bases at V and 6 bases at J, with 13 bases in the middle. The CDR3 reads CAISPGEQAEAFF. The CDR3 DNA reads as TGTGCCATCAGTCCGGGTGAACAGGCTGAAGCTTTCTTT.

The gene calls are TRBV6-5 and TRBJ1-3, with TRBD1 matching over 8 bases. Trimming removed 6 bases from V and 7 bases from J; junction bases left unmatched: 5. The V gene's germline CDR1 is MNHEY and CDR2 SVGAGI. The CDR3 contains 13 residues. The CDR3 bases are TGTGCCAGCAGCAAAAGACAGGGGAACACCATATATTTT. This gives the protein CASSKRQGNTIYF.

The chain couples TRBV6-5 to TRBJ2-7; TRBD2 aligns across 11 bases. Per germline, CDR1 MNHEY and CDR2 SVGAGI. The CDR3 sequence is 13 residues long. J gave up 4 bases and V 7 bases, and 3 bases lay outside the gene matches. CDR3 loop: CASTGLAGYEQYF. The CDR3 DNA sequence: TGTGCCAGCACTGGACTAGCGGGTTACGAGCAGTACTTC.

This sequence joins TRBV28 and TRBJ2-7, with 10 bases matching TRBD1. V lost 8 bases, J lost 2 bases, and 12 bases stayed unmatched. CDR3 length: 16 residues. Germline-derived CDR1 and CDR2 are MDHEN and SYDVKM. Here the CDR3 reads CASGSLGQGSPYEQYF. In DNA, the CDR3 is TGTGCCAGCGGGTCTCTGGGACAGGGGTCCCCCTACGAGCAGTACTTC. The full variable domain, with the rest looked up from reference TRBV28 and TRBJ2-7, is DVKVTQSSRYLVKRTGEKVFLECVQDMDHENMFWYRQDPGLGLRLIYFSYDVKMKEKGDIPEGYSVSREKKERFSLILESASTNQTSMYLCASGSLGQGSPYEQYFGPGTRLTVT.

V is TRBV6-4 and J is TRBJ1-2; D perhaps matches TRBD1 (5 bases). Germline lookup yields CDR1 MRHNA and CDR2 SNTAGT. V lost 5 bases, J lost 4 bases, and 17 bases lay in between. There are 15 residues in the CDR3. CDR3 protein: CASSPVGAAVYGYTF. CDR3 DNA sequence: TGTGCCAGCAGTCCGGTAGGGGCGGCGGTCTATGGCTACACCTTC.

This clone was observed a single time. The V and J genes are TRBV5-6 and TRBJ1-1; possibly TRBD1 for D (5 bases). From germline, CDR1 is SGHDT and CDR2 YYEEEE. V dropped 0 bases and J dropped 4 bases, with 13 bases sitting between them. This CDR3 has 15 amino acids. In DNA form, the CDR3 reads TGTGCCAGCAGCTTGGAACCAGGGTTTGGCACTGAAGCTTTCTTT. As protein: CASSLEPGFGTEAFF.

This clone is a singleton in its sample. CDR3 protein: CASSVALADLQETQYF. CDR3 nucleotide sequence: TGTGCCAGCAGCGTAGCACTAGCGGACCTCCAAGAGACCCAGTACTTC. This rearrangement joins TRBV9 to TRBJ2-5; TRBD2 matches 8 bases. The CDR3 has 16 amino acids. V dropped 0 bases and J dropped 1; count of bases not matched to a gene: 5. The germline V gene has CDR1 SGDLS and CDR2 YYNGEE.